This T cell receptor beta chain was profiled in a study of early T cells in non-severe SARS-CoV-2 infection. Study-wide points: Anti-spike CD8 specificities were favored by VDJdb matching, whose results missed private and CD4 specificities.

Researchers attached unique molecular identifiers to individual cDNA molecules. TCRdb used MiXCR to reprocess the 5' RACE reads, holding one entry per CDR3 protein. The data contain tens of thousands of distinct CDR3 sequences, 11% of them singletons. Turning to this clonotype: No antigen is known for it.

The CDR3 runs 15 residues. The V end was cut by 5 bases, the J end by 0 bases, with 12 bases between. Per the germline V gene, CDR1 is SGHTA and CDR2 is FQGNSA. The V gene is TRBV7-2, the J gene TRBJ2-3; D may be TRBD2 (6 bases). The source material was whole blood, sampled at baseline. This clonotype originated in an adult who was a healthcare worker with PCR-confirmed SARS-CoV-2 infection or an uninfected control (not recorded which). DNA of the CDR3: TGTGCCAGCAGCCGTAGCGGCCCTAGCACAGATACGCAGTATTTT. Its translation is CASSRSGPSTDTQYF.